These 12 T cell receptor beta chains share one sample of origin, sequenced in a study of beta chain features in type 1 diabetes (dated by TCRdb to 2016 to 2019). Their target antigens are unknown. Libraries were prepared through the immunoSEQ multiplex PCR assay. The entire isolated RNA was reverse transcribed using the High Capacity cDNA Reverse Transcription Kit, and thus expressed TCRB transcripts were sequenced. TCRdb took over this immuneACCESS table, retaining in-frame rearrangements with V and J assigned. Such tables are incomplete; in checked studies, under half of the missing clones stem from an unresolved V gene, and the remainder is unexplained. A total of 120,000 or so clones appear in this sample, 17% of them only once. Around 2.7% of the sample rests with the top ten. What the study reported, not specific to this receptor: In all four CD4+ subsets, TCRB CDR3 length was moderately but significantly shorter in type 1 diabetes patients.

Sequenced input: central memory CD4+ T cells from blood. These receptor sequences come from a man between 18 and 35 years old with type 1 diabetes.

This clone was observed a few times. The chain combines TRBV20-1 with TRBJ2-3, with unresolved D. CDR1 is DFQATT, CDR2 SNEGSKA, per germline (reference sequence). The CDR3 runs 11 residues. The germline V and J ends were trimmed by 5 bases and 2 bases, with 5 bases remaining between them. The CDR3 here is CSAVYTDTQYF. The CDR3 nucleotides read TGCAGTGCTGTCTACACAGATACGCAGTATTTT.

The J gene is TRBJ2-5, the V gene TRBV6-5, with 7 positions matching TRBD1. Germline trimming cut 6 bases from V and 5 bases from J; bases unmatched to any gene: 6. CDR1 and CDR2 (germline): MNHEY, SVGAGI. The CDR3 length is 13 residues. This chain's CDR3 is CASSVGGVETQYF. The CDR3 coding sequence is TGTGCCAGCAGCGTAGGGGGCGTGGAGACCCAGTACTTC.

This clone was found a few times. V gene TRBV14 combines with J gene TRBJ2-6; no reliable D call. The CDR3 contains 13 residues. Germline V gene sequence: CDR1 SGHDN, CDR2 FVKESK. The V end was cut by 7 bases, the J end by 4 bases, with 8 bases between. The CDR3 DNA sequence: TGTGCCAGCACCCTCGCGGGGGCCAACGTCCTGACTTTC. Amino acids: CASTLAGANVLTF.

This clone was counted only a few times. The V call is TRBV7-8, the J call TRBJ2-1; D is uncertain. The CDR3 extends over 14 amino acids. V lost 5 bases and J 3 bases, leaving 11 bases between the germline ends. The germline gives CDR1 SGHVS, CDR2 FQNEAQ. The CDR3 nucleotides are TGTGCCAGCAGCCCACCGGGCATCTACAATGAGCAGTTCTTC. It yields the protein CASSPPGIYNEQFF. The full variable domain, its missing parts supplied by reference TRBV7-8 and TRBJ2-1, is GAGVSQSPRYKVAKRGQDVALRCDPISGHVSLFWYQQALGQGPEFLTYFQNEAQLDKSGLPSDRFFAERPEGSVSTLKIQRTQQEDSAVYLCASSPPGIYNEQFFGPGTRLTVL.

This clone occurred a few times. The CDR3 DNA reads TGTGCCAGCTCACGCCCCGGGACAGATAGCACCGGGGAGCTGTTTTTT. Translating it yields CASSRPGTDSTGELFF. The V and J genes are TRBV18 and TRBJ2-2, with 7 bases lining up with TRBD1. The CDR3 covers 16 residues. Germline-derived CDR1 and CDR2 are KGHSH and LQKENI. Trimming took 4 bases from V and 4 from J; bases not matched to a gene: 9.

The chain employs TRBV5-1 and TRBJ2-5; the D is unclear. The CDR3 totals 13 residues. CDR1 and CDR2 from the germline V gene are SGHRS and YFSETQ. V was cut by 2 bases and J by 2 bases, with 7 bases left in between. CDR3 coding DNA: TGCGCCAGCAGCTTCCTCTTTCAAGAGACCCAGTACTTC. Translated, it gives CASSFLFQETQYF.

For this clone: This specimen includes other DNA sequences encoding the same CDR3. This chain joins TRBV6-5 and TRBJ1-1; D gene uncertain. Germline CDR1 MNHEY, CDR2 SVGAGI. Between the trimmed V and J ends, which lost 2 bases and 1 base, there was a span of 8 bases. The CDR3 length is 14 residues. The CDR3 region has the DNA TGTGCCAGCAGTTACGGAGGAGAGAACACTGAAGCTTTCTTT. The encoded protein is CASSYGGENTEAFF.

The chain couples TRBV9 to TRBJ2-5, with 7 bases fitting TRBD2. The CDR3 has 15 residues. Germline CDR1 is SGDLS and CDR2 is YYNGEE. V was pared by 0 bases and J by 6 bases, with 8 bases of the junction left unmatched. CDR3 loop: CASSVGGSGAQTQYF. The CDR3 DNA reads as TGTGCCAGCAGCGTAGGGGGAAGCGGGGCACAGACCCAGTACTTC.

This CDR3 is CASTQRGGPETQYF. The CDR3 bases are TGTGCCAGCACCCAACGGGGGGGCCCGGAGACCCAGTACTTC. The rearrangement links TRBV7-2 to TRBJ2-5; 8 nucleotides match TRBD2. Germline assignment: CDR1 SGHTA and CDR2 FQGNSA. The CDR3 is 14 amino acids. The V segment lost 7 bases and the J segment 5 bases; nucleotides outside the gene matches: 9.

This clone was seen a handful of times. The chain carries TRBV2 and TRBJ2-3, with D hard to call. Germline V gene sequence: CDR1 SNHLY, CDR2 FYNNEI. This CDR3 has 12 amino acids. Trimming shortened V by 5 bases and J by 5 bases, and 8 bases separated the two germline ends. CDR3 sequence reads: CASSPSRDTQYF. The CDR3 DNA reads TGTGCCAGCAGTCCCTCTAGAGATACGCAGTATTTT.

The rearrangement joins TRBV7-2 to TRBJ2-7, with D uncertain. Germline V gene data show CDR1 as SGHTA and CDR2 as FQGNSA. The germline V and J ends were trimmed by 2 bases and 1 base, with 6 bases remaining between them. The CDR3 contains 13 residues. The CDR3 coding sequence is TGTGCCAGCAGCTTAACACCGTCCTACGAGCAGTACTTC. It specifies CASSLTPSYEQYF.

The chain carries TRBV4-1 and TRBJ1-1, with D tentatively TRBD1 (6 bases). Germline CDR1 is MGHRA and CDR2 is YSYEKL. The CDR3 has 15 residues. The V and J ends lost 2 bases and 4 bases respectively, with 14 bases between them. Here the CDR3 DNA reads TGCGCCAGCAGCCAAAGGAGGGGGAAAGGCACTGAAGCTTTCTTT. Translating gives CASSQRRGKGTEAFF.